The 7 T cell receptor beta chains presented below share a single source sample, sequenced in a study of T cells after yellow fever vaccination. TCRdb reanalysed the 5' RACE reads using MiXCR and keeps one entry per CDR3 protein. This table has more than 450,000 distinct CDR3 sequences, 21% appearing once. This sample comprised PBMCs, obtained less than 25 days after the first yellow fever vaccination. These TCRs come from a young man who received the YFV17D yellow fever vaccine.

V is TRBV7-9 and J is TRBJ2-2; TRBD2 matches 8 bases. The J segment lost 5 bases and the V segment lost 2 bases, leaving 10 bases of the junction unmatched. The CDR3 spans 17 residues. Germline assignment: CDR1 SEHNR and CDR2 FQNEAQ (reference sequence). CDR3 sequence: CASSLTSGLANTGELFF. The CDR3 nucleotides are TGTGCCAGCAGCTTAACTTCTGGACTAGCAAATACCGGGGAGCTGTTTTTT.

This clonotype was counted a few times. The CDR3 DNA follows: TGCGCCAGCAGCCAAGTTAGCGGGGTCTACAATGAGCAGTTCTTC. Its translation is CASSQVSGVYNEQFF. The chain uses TRBV4-3 and TRBJ2-1, with TRBD2 matching 8 bases. Trimming cost V 1 base and J 3 bases; bases outside gene matches: 2. This CDR3 spans 15 amino acids. Germline CDR1 reads LGHNA; CDR2 reads YSLEER.

This clonotype was seen more than once but under ten times. The chain is built from TRBV30 and TRBJ1-1; 7 bases are shared with TRBD1. V trimming: 4 bases; J trimming: 0 bases; junction bases outside the gene matches: 11. Germline V gene lookup returns CDR1 GTSNPN and CDR2 SVGIG (reference sequence). The CDR3 spans 16 residues. The CDR3 coding sequence is TGTGCCTGGACTGCTCGAACGGGACAGCTGAACACTGAAGCTTTCTTT. Its protein product is CAWTARTGQLNTEAFF.

This clonotype was detected a few times. The chain links TRBV5-1 to TRBJ1-2; TRBD1 matches at 7 bases. This CDR3 has 14 amino acids. V dropped 8 bases and J dropped 0; count of bases not matched to a gene: 7. From germline, CDR1 is SGHRS and CDR2 YFSETQ. CDR3: CASPRDRANYGYTF. The CDR3 DNA reads as TGCGCCAGTCCTCGGGACAGAGCTAACTATGGCTACACCTTC.

This clonotype was recorded once. The chain combines TRBV5-1 with TRBJ1-2; 7 positions match TRBD1. Germline V gene data show CDR1 as SGHRS and CDR2 as YFSETQ. The CDR3 is 15 residues long. The ends lost 4 bases at V and 8 bases at J; junction bases unmatched: 14. CDR3 sequence reads: CASSTHQGVSSGYTF. The CDR3 nucleotides read TGCGCCAGCAGCACACACCAGGGGGTTTCGAGCGGCTACACCTTC.

The chain employs TRBV5-1 and TRBJ2-1, with a weak D call TRBD1 (6 bases). Germline lookup yields CDR1 SGHRS and CDR2 YFSETQ. V lost 0 bases and J 0 bases, leaving 10 bases between the germline ends. This CDR3 spans 16 amino acids. CDR3 residues: CASSLGRTASYNEQFF. CDR3 bases: TGCGCCAGCAGCTTGGGTCGGACAGCCTCCTACAATGAGCAGTTCTTC.

In nucleotides, the CDR3 is TGTGCCAGCAGCTGGACTCCGGGACTGGGCTCCTACAATGAGCAGTTCTTC. Residues: CASSWTPGLGSYNEQFF. This sequence joins TRBV3-1 and TRBJ2-1; maybe TRBD2 (6 bases). Trimming took off 5 bases at V and 0 bases at J, with 17 bases between the two ends. Germline V lookup: CDR1 LGHDT, CDR2 YNNKEL (reference sequence). CDR3 length: 17 amino acids.